Each of the 8 T cell receptor beta chains below was sequenced from the same sample in a study of T cells in Graves' hyperthyroidism and ophthalmopathy. The source material, RNA transcripts, was used to amplify TCR beta CDR3 regions. The HTBI primer set drove a first-round RT-PCR of the TCR CDR3. TCRdb analysed the multiplex PCR reads with MiXCR anew, one entry per CDR3 protein. Of under 400,000 distinct CDR3 sequences in the sample, around a fifth were seen once. Specimen: blood. The receptors stem from a woman aged 45-65 years with Graves' hyperthyroidism.

The sample holds many counts of this clonotype. The rearrangement links TRBV5-1 to TRBJ2-3; 9 positions agree with TRBD2. V lost 3 bases and J lost 6; bases outside the gene matches: 11. The CDR3 is 16 residues long. Germline lookup yields CDR1 SGHRS and CDR2 YFSETQ. The CDR3 DNA is TGCGCCAGCAGCTCCGGCCACGGCGGGGGGGCCGATACGCAGTATTTT. Its protein is CASSSGHGGGADTQYF.

This clonotype was seen ten or more times. The gene calls are TRBV11-2 and TRBJ2-1, with D possibly TRBD2 on 5 matching bases. This CDR3 is 13 amino acids long. Germline V lookup: CDR1 SGHAT, CDR2 FQNNGV. The germline V and J ends were trimmed by 0 bases and 9 bases, with 9 bases remaining between them. In DNA, the CDR3 is TGTGCCAGCAGCTTAGATAGCGTGGGTGAGCAGTTCTTC. It translates to CASSLDSVGEQFF.

A few counts support this clonotype. The V gene is TRBV10-3, the J gene TRBJ1-2, with D unclear. This CDR3 comprises 13 residues. Germline assignment: CDR1 ENHRY and CDR2 SYGVKD. V lost 6 bases and J lost 0, with 8 bases in between. The CDR3 coding sequence is TGTGCCATCAGGGGAAAGCCTAACTATGGCTACACCTTC. It encodes CAIRGKPNYGYTF.

This clonotype was seen repeatedly, ten times or more. The rearrangement links TRBV3-1 to TRBJ2-5; 14 bases are shared with TRBD2. The junction had 2 bases not matched to a gene; V was cut back by 1 base and J by 1 base. CDR1 and CDR2 from the germline V gene are LGHDT and YNNKEL (reference sequence). This CDR3 is 17 amino acids long. The CDR3 region is CASSQGLAGGRQETQYF. In DNA, the CDR3 is TGTGCCAGCAGCCAAGGACTAGCGGGAGGGCGCCAAGAGACCCAGTACTTC.

This clonotype was recorded at least ten times. This chain joins TRBV25-1 and TRBJ2-2, with 7 positions matching TRBD2. Germline lookup yields CDR1 MGHDK and CDR2 SYGVNS. J was trimmed by 5 bases and V by 5 bases; bases with no gene match: 8. The CDR3 runs 15 residues. The CDR3 loop is CASSPIGGGTGELFF. The CDR3 bases are TGTGCCAGCAGTCCAATTGGGGGGGGAACCGGGGAGCTGTTTTTT.

The chain is built from TRBV24-1 and TRBJ2-5, with D perhaps TRBD2 (5 bases). With 3 bases removed from V and 4 bases from J, the gap between germline ends came to 11 bases. CDR1 and CDR2 (germline): KGHDR, SFDVKD. The length of the CDR3 is 14 residues. CDR3 protein: CATSDRSAGETQYF. Written as DNA, the CDR3 is TGTGCCACCAGTGATAGGTCTGCGGGAGAGACCCAGTACTTC.

This clonotype was detected a few times. The chain is built from TRBV5-8 and TRBJ2-5; perhaps D is TRBD1 or TRBD2 (5 bases each). The CDR3 consists of 14 residues. The V end was cut by 7 bases, the J end by 4 bases, with 17 bases between. CDR1 and CDR2 from the germline V gene are SGHTS and YDEGEE. In nucleotides, the CDR3 is TGTGCCAGCGGAATGGGTTTTGGGGGAGAGACCCAGTACTTC. The encoded protein is CASGMGFGGETQYF.

The rearrangement joins TRBV6-2 or TRBV6-3 to TRBJ1-1; no clear D. Trimming took 2 bases from V and 0 from J, leaving 13 bases between them. The CDR3 runs to 16 residues. Germline CDR1 MNHEY, CDR2 SVGEGT. In DNA, the CDR3 is TGTGCCAGCAGTTACCGTCGCCTGGGTATGAACACTGAAGCTTTCTTT. Protein sequence: CASSYRRLGMNTEAFF.